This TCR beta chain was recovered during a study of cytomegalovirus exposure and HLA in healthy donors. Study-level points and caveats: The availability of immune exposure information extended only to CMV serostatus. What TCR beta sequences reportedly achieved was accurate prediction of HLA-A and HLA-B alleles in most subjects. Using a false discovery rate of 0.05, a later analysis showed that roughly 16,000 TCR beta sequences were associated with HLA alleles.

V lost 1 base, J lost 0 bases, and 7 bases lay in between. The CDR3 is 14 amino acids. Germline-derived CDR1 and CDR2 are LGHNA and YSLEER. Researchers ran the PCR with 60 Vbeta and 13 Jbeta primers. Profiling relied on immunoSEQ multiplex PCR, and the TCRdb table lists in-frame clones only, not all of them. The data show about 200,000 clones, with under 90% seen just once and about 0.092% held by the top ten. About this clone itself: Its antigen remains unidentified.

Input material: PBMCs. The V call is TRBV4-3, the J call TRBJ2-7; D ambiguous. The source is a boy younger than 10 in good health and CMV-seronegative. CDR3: CASSQVADSYEQYF. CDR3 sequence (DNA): TGCGCCAGCAGCCAAGTAGCCGACTCCTACGAGCAGTACTTC.